The sequence of this T cell receptor (beta chain) was determined in a study of blood T cell repertoires in COVID-19. Study overall: Spain, Italy and the United States supplied samples that represented acute and convalescent COVID-19. PBMCs, B-cell-depleted T cells, or T cells provided the cDNA or gDNA that made up the material.

The V gene lost 4 bases and the J gene lost 4 bases, with 19 bases spanning the gap. In germline, CDR1 is LNHDA, CDR2 SQIVND (reference sequence). The CDR3 consists of 16 residues. Per the authors' pipeline: By means of reference gene primer amplification, nucleated cell counts were estimated. Only in-frame clones appear in the TCRdb table, and some are missing; sequencing was by immunoSEQ multiplex PCR. D and trimming were read from the DNA, whereas the V and J calls and clone size are those reported in that table. The sample holds about 140,000 clones, about 90% seen once. The J gene is TRBJ1-2, the V gene TRBV19; TRBD1 might be the D (6 bases). The sequence was collected from a woman at least 80 years old with acute or convalescent COVID-19. Material for sequencing was peripheral blood. The CDR3 sequence: CASSTLRRGPPYGYTF. In DNA, the CDR3 is TGTGCCAGTAGTACCCTGAGGCGGGGGCCGCCCTATGGCTACACCTTC.